The 21 T cell receptor beta chains below all came from one sample that was sequenced in a study of CD4+ T cells in melanoma. Generated by immunoSEQ multiplex PCR, the TCRdb table keeps only in-frame clones and is missing some. The sample contains roughly 120,000 clones, about 90% of which appear only once. Sequencing was carried out using peripheral blood. The receptors stem from a human donor with melanoma.

This chain joins TRBV6-6 and TRBJ2-1; TRBD2 aligns across 12 bases. CDR3 length: 16 residues. Trimming took 6 bases from V and 0 from J; bases not matched to a gene: 3. Germline assignment: CDR1 MNHNY and CDR2 SVGAGI (reference sequence). For the CDR3, the DNA is TGTGCCAGCAGACTAGCGGGGGGCATCTCCTACAATGAGCAGTTCTTC. Amino acids: CASRLAGGISYNEQFF.

This rearrangement joins TRBV10-1 to TRBJ2-7; the match to TRBD2 covers 8 bases. The germline gives CDR1 WNHNN, CDR2 SYGVQD (reference sequence). V was clipped by 2 bases and J by 0 bases; unmatched bases: 3. The CDR3 has 15 amino acids. The CDR3 DNA reads as TGCGCCAGCAGTGAGAAGGGACTAGTCTCCTACGAGCAGTACTTC. Its protein is CASSEKGLVSYEQYF.

The count of this clone is one. The chain has TRBV21-1 and TRBJ2-7; the table's D gene call, TRBD2, was not cross checked with the DNA. TRBV21-1 is designated a pseudogene. The CDR3 contains 15 residues. The CDR3 protein is CASPIRAGEGYEQYF. In DNA, the CDR3 is TGTGCCAGCCCGATCAGAGCGGGAGAGGGCTACGAGCAGTACTTC.

CDR3 region: CASSAGGFTSGNTIYF. As DNA, the CDR3 is TGTGCCAGCAGCGCGGGAGGGTTTACTTCTGGAAACACCATATATTTT. This chain uses TRBV5-4 with TRBJ1-3; D is unresolved. This CDR3 has 16 residues. The V end was cut by 4 bases, the J end by 1 base, with 15 bases between. Germline CDR1 SGHNT, CDR2 YYREEE (reference sequence). The full variable domain, rest sourced from reference TRBV5-4 and TRBJ1-3, is ETGVTQSPTHLIKTRGQQVTLRCSSQSGHNTVSWYQQALGQGPQFIFQYYREEENGRGNFPPRFSGLQFPNYSSELNVNALELDDSALYLCASSAGGFTSGNTIYFGEGSWLTVV.

The gene calls are TRBV4-1 and TRBJ2-3; TRBD2 matches 9 bases. This CDR3 contains 18 residues. From germline, CDR1 is MGHRA and CDR2 YSYEKL. The V segment lost 0 bases and the J segment 6 bases; nucleotides outside the gene matches: 13. CDR3 nucleotides: TGCGCCAGCAGCCAAGAGACGGTGGCGGGGGGGCTCAGGGATACGCAGTATTTT. As protein: CASSQETVAGGLRDTQYF.

J is TRBJ2-7 and V is TRBV4-1; D remains ambiguous. Germline-derived CDR1 and CDR2 are MGHRA and YSYEKL. V lost 1 base to trimming and J lost 3 bases, with 10 bases between them. The CDR3 extends over 14 amino acids. CDR3 in DNA: TGCGCCAGCAGCCAAGGTCAGGATGGCTACGAGCAGTACTTC. This codes for CASSQGQDGYEQYF.

The chain is built from TRBV7-8 and TRBJ2-5; D gene uncertain. Per germline, CDR1 SGHVS and CDR2 FQNEAQ. The CDR3 extends over 16 amino acids. Trimming pared 8 bases from V and 8 bases from J, leaving 27 bases between. DNA for the CDR3: TGTGCCAGCGCCCTCCCCGCGAGGACGGACCTAGGAACCCAGTACTTC. Translating it yields CASALPARTDLGTQYF.

The chain has TRBV11-3 and TRBJ2-2; tentative D call: TRBD1 (5 bases). The V end was cut by 5 bases, the J end by 6 bases, with 10 bases between. The CDR3 loop spans 13 amino acids. Looked up from germline, CDR1 is SGHNT and CDR2 is YENEEA. CDR3 nucleotides: TGTGCCAGCAGCCGTTTGGGGCCCGGGGAGCTGTTTTTT. It is translated as CASSRLGPGELFF.

Concerning this clone: A junction end diverges from the germline sequence, so it may reflect a read error. The chain employs TRBV7-9 and TRBJ1-1, with unresolved D. The CDR3 contains 14 residues. The germline V gene has CDR1 SEHNR and CDR2 FQNEAQ (reference sequence). The CDR3 here is CASSIARGGTEAFF. Here the CDR3 DNA reads TGTGCCAGCAGCATAGCGAGAGGAGGCACTGAAGCTTTCTTT.

The J gene is TRBJ2-2, the V gene TRBV29-1; no definite D call. There are 14 residues in the CDR3. Trimming stripped 4 bases from V and 1 base from J, with 10 bases between. Germline assignment: CDR1 SQVTM and CDR2 ANQGSEA. The CDR3 nucleotides are TGCAGCGTTGTGTACTCCCTGAACACCGGGGAGCTGTTTTTT. This codes for CSVVYSLNTGELFF.

The rearrangement uses TRBV19 and TRBJ2-7; D is perhaps TRBD2 (7 bases). CDR1 and CDR2 (germline): LNHDA, SQIVND (reference sequence). The CDR3 totals 15 residues. V gave up 6 bases and J gave up 2 bases, with 17 bases separating them. The CDR3 DNA reads TGTGCCAGTAGAGCAAGGGGGAGGGAGACCTACGAGCAGTACTTC. This encodes CASRARGRETYEQYF.

This clone was recorded only once. DNA for the CDR3: TGCGCCAGCAGCTATAGCGGGGAGGATACGCAGTATTTT. It codes for CASSYSGEDTQYF. The genes are TRBV5-1 and TRBJ2-3, with 8 bases lining up with TRBD2. This CDR3 contains 13 residues. Germline V CDR1 and CDR2: SGHRS, YFSETQ. V trimming: 3 bases; J trimming: 6 bases; junction bases outside the gene matches: 3.

The V and J genes are TRBV7-9 and TRBJ2-2; TRBD1 or TRBD2 may be the D gene (5 bases each). The CDR3 is made up of 16 amino acids. Per germline, CDR1 SEHNR and CDR2 FQNEAQ (reference sequence). V lost 0 bases to trimming and J lost 4 bases, with 12 bases between them. For the CDR3, the DNA is TGTGCCAGCAGCTTAGCTGGGACGGCGACCACCGGGGAGCTGTTTTTT. Protein sequence: CASSLAGTATTGELFF.

This chain links TRBV11-3 with TRBJ1-1, with 9 bases that match TRBD1. The CDR3 covers 17 residues. Germline assignment: CDR1 SGHNT and CDR2 YENEEA. J was trimmed by 7 bases and V by 2 bases; bases with no gene match: 14. The CDR3 bases are TGTGCCAGCAGCTTACTTAGTAGGGGACAGGGCCTTGGTGAAGCTTTCTTT. This gives the protein CASSLLSRGQGLGEAFF. Full variable domain (missing parts from reference TRBV11-3 and TRBJ1-1): EAGVVQSPRYKIIEKKQPVAFWCNPISGHNTLYWYLQNLGQGPELLIRYENEEAVDDSQLPKDRFSAERLKGVDSTLKIQPAELGDSAVYLCASSLLSRGQGLGEAFFGQGTRLTVV.

This chain links TRBV7-3 with TRBJ2-7, with TRBD2 as a possible D gene (6 bases). Germline CDR1 SGHTA, CDR2 FQGTGA. Trimming removed 4 bases from V and 3 bases from J, with 16 bases in between. This CDR3 spans 15 amino acids. CDR3 nucleotides: TGTGCCAGCAGCTCTATAGGAGGGACCTTCTACGAGCAGTACTTC. Protein product: CASSSIGGTFYEQYF.

V usage is TRBV19 and J usage is TRBJ1-1; 8 bases agree with TRBD1. J was trimmed by 3 bases and V by 3 bases; bases with no gene match: 3. CDR3 size: 14 residues. Germline V gene data show CDR1 as LNHDA and CDR2 as SQIVND (reference sequence). This chain's CDR3 is CASSMSDRDTEAFF. In nucleotides, the CDR3 is TGTGCCAGTAGTATGTCGGACAGGGACACTGAAGCTTTCTTT.

In its sample, this clone was seen a few times. The V call is TRBV27, the J call TRBJ2-7, with D perhaps matching TRBD2 (7 bases). V lost 5 bases to trimming and J lost 3 bases, with 14 bases between them. Germline V lookup: CDR1 MNHEY, CDR2 SMNVEV (reference sequence). There are 14 residues in the CDR3. CDR3 DNA: TGTGCCAGCAGTCGGGGGGCCTCCTACTACGAGCAGTACTTC. It yields the protein CASSRGASYYEQYF.

The chain combines TRBV4-2 with TRBJ2-5, with TRBD2 matching 8 bases. Per the germline V gene, CDR1 is LGHNA and CDR2 is YNFKEQ. The CDR3 totals 15 residues. V was clipped by 6 bases and J by 5 bases; unmatched bases: 11. The CDR3 loop reads CASSLSRGVVETQYF. CDR3 nucleotide sequence: TGTGCCAGCAGTCTCTCGCGGGGGGTGGTGGAGACCCAGTACTTC.

Details on this clone: The sample contains more than one DNA sequence encoding this CDR3. This chain links TRBV5-1 with TRBJ2-5, with 7 bases aligning to TRBD1. V was pared by 3 bases and J by 1 base, with 3 bases of the junction left unmatched. The CDR3 consists of 14 residues. The V gene's germline CDR1 is SGHRS and CDR2 YFSETQ. In DNA form, the CDR3 reads TGCGCCAGCAGCTCCGGGACAGCCCAAGAGACCCAGTACTTC. Protein: CASSSGTAQETQYF.

The gene calls are TRBV19 and TRBJ2-7; D possibly matches TRBD1 or TRBD2 (5 bases each). Germline CDR1 LNHDA, CDR2 SQIVND (reference sequence). Between the trimmed V and J ends, which lost 5 bases and 9 bases, there was a span of 17 bases. The CDR3 covers 13 residues. In DNA form, the CDR3 reads TGTGCCAGTAGTTTTCAGGGCCAGGCGGGGCAGTACTTC. The encoded protein is CASSFQGQAGQYF.

The J gene is TRBJ2-5, the V gene TRBV18; no clear D gene. CDR1 is KGHSH and CDR2 is LQKENI in the germline V gene. This CDR3 spans 11 amino acids. With 1 base removed from V and 5 bases from J, the gap between germline ends came to 2 bases. CDR3 amino acids: CASSPHETQYF. CDR3 bases: TGTGCCAGCTCACCACATGAGACCCAGTACTTC.